The clone carrying this T cell receptor beta chain was recorded many times. The CDR3 runs to 14 residues. CDR1 MNHEY and CDR2 SVGEGT come from the germline V gene. The V end lost 7 bases, the J end lost 4 bases, and 13 bases lay between the germline ends. The data belong to a study of early T cells in non-severe SARS-CoV-2 infection. Study-wide background: With bulk RNA from unsorted whole blood as input, sequencing yielded unpaired chains.

Attachment of unique molecular identifiers was made to individual cDNA molecules. TCRdb ran MiXCR on the 5' RACE reads and lists one entry per CDR3 protein. Among approximately 35,000 distinct CDR3 sequences listed, about 4.7% were seen once. Sequencing was performed on whole blood. The TCR was taken from an adult who was a healthcare worker with PCR-confirmed SARS-CoV-2 infection or an uninfected control (not recorded which). J is TRBJ2-2 and V is TRBV6-2 or TRBV6-3; no definite D call. CDR3 sequence reads: CASTPSVLTGELFF. The CDR3 DNA follows: TGTGCCAGCACCCCCTCTGTACTCACCGGGGAGCTGTTTTTT.